This T cell receptor beta chain was profiled in a study of T cells in tumors after PD-1 blockade. This clone was recorded a few times. Using immunoSEQ multiplex PCR, the repertoire was profiled, and TCRdb retains in-frame clones only, with some absent. This repertoire shows around 35,000 clones, approximately 70% found once; its top ten account for almost 40%. Germline CDR1 SGHTA, CDR2 FQGTGA. V lost 2 bases to trimming and J lost 5 bases; unmatched junction nucleotides: 1. This CDR3 spans 14 amino acids. The gene calls are TRBV7-3 and TRBJ2-1; 9 nucleotides agree with TRBD1. This specimen was PBMCs, taken after anti-PD-1 treatment. This TCR was sampled from a human donor with basal cell carcinoma. The CDR3 DNA reads as TGTGCCAGCAGCTTAGACAGGGGGAACAATGAGCAGTTCTTC. Its translation: CASSLDRGNNEQFF.